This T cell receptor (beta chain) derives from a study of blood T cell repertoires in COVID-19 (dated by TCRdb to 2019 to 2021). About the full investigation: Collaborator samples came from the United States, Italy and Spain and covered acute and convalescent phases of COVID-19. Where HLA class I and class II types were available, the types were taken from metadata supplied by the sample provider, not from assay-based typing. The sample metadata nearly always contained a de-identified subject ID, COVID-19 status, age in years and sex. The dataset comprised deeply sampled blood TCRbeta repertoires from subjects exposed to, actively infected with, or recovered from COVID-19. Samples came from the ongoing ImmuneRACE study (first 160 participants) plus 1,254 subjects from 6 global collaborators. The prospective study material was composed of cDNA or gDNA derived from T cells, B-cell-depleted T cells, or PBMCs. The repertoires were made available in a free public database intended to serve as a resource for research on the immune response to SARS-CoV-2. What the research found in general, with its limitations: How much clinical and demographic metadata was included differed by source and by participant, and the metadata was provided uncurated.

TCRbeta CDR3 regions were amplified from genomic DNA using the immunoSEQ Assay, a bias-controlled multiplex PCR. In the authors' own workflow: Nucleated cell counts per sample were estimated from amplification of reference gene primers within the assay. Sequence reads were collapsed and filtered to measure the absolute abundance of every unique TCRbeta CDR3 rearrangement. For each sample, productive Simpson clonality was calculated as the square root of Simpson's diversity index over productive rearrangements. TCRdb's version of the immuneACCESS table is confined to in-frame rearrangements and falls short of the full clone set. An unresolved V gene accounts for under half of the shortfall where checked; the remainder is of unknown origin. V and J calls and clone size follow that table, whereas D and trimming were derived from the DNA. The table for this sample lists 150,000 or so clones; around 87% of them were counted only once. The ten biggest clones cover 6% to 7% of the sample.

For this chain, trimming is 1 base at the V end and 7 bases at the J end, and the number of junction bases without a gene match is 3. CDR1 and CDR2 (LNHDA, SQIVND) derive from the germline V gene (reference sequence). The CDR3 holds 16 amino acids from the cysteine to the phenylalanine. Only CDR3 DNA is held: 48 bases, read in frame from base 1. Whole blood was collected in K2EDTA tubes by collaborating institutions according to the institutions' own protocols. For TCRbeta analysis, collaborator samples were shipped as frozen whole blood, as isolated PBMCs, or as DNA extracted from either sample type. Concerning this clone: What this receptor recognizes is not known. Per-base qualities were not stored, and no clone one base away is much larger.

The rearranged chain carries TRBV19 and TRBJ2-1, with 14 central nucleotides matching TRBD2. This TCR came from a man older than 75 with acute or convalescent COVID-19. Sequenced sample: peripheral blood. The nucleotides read TGTGCCAGTAGTATAGGCGGGACTAGCGGGAGTAATGAGCAGTTCTTC. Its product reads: CASSIGGTSGSNEQFF.